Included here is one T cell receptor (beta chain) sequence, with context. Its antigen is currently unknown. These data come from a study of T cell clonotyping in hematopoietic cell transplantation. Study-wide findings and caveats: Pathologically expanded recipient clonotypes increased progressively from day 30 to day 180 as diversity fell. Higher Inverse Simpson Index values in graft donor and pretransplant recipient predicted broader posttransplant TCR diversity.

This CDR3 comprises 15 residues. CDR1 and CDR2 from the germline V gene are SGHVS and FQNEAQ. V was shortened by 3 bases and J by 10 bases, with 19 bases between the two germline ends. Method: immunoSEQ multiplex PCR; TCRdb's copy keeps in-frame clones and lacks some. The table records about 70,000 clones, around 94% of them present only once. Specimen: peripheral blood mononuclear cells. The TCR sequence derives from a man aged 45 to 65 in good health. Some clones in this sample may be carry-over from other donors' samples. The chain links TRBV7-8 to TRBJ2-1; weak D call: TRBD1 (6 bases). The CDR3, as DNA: TGTGCCAGCAGCTTGTATCAGGGGCCCGGGTGGGAGCAGTTCTTC. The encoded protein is CASSLYQGPGWEQFF. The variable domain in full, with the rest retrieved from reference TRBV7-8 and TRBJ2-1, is GAGVSQSPRYKVAKRGQDVALRCDPISGHVSLFWYQQALGQGPEFLTYFQNEAQLDKSGLPSDRFFAERPEGSVSTLKIQRTQQEDSAVYLCASSLYQGPGWEQFFGPGTRLTVL.